This TCR beta chain was profiled in a study of Graves' ophthalmopathy and Graves' hyperthyroidism. Study results and limitations: In separating ophthalmopathy from stable hyperthyroidism, a 13-signature model achieved 85% to 90% sensitivity and about 80% specificity.

Excluded: other autoimmune disease, uncontrolled infection, pregnancy or lactation. RNA transcripts served as template for amplifying TCR beta CDR3 sequences. HTBI primers served in a first-round RT-PCR, which a second-round multiplex PCR followed. TCRdb analysed the multiplex PCR reads with MiXCR anew, one entry per CDR3 protein. The sample holds around 22,000 distinct CDR3 sequences, about half seen once. Many counts were recorded for this clonotype. Its antigen remains unidentified. This receptor was taken from an adult woman with stable Graves' hyperthyroidism. Sequencing was done on a sample of peripheral blood.

The CDR3, as DNA: TGTGCCAGCAGCTTGTCCCCTAGCGGGAGTCGATCCGAGCAGTACTTC. Translated: CASSLSPSGSRSEQYF. The chain employs TRBV5-8 and TRBJ2-7, with 10 bases aligning to TRBD2. Trimming at V came to 1 base and at J to 6 bases, leaving 10 bases not matched to a gene. CDR1 is SGHTS, CDR2 YDEGEE, per germline. CDR3 length: 16 residues.